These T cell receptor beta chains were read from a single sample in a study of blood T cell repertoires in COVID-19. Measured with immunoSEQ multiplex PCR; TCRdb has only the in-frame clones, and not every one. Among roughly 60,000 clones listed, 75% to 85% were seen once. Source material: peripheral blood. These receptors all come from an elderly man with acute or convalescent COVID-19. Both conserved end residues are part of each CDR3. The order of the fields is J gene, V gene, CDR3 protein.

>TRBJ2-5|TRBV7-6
CASSGGETQYF
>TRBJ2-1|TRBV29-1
CSVDGLAGGSINEQFF
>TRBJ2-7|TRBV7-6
CASSQNEGDEQYF
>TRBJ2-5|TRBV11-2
CASSGGTSGGLQETQYF
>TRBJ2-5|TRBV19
CANTPQRGGTETQYF
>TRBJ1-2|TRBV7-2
CASSPISAGGYTF
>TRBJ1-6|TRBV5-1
CASSLGQGRSRNSPLHF
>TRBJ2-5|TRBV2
CASSQTTTGETQYF
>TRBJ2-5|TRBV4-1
CASSQAAGSGGKETQYF
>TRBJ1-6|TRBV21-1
CASSWTGKSSPLHF